Listed below are T cell receptor beta chains from one sample, sequenced in a study of regulatory T cells in long-lasting Graves disease. TCRdb itself ran the multiplex PCR reads through MiXCR, one entry per CDR3 protein. Of 450,000 to 500,000 distinct CDR3 sequences in the sample, about a sixth were seen once. This sample also belongs to another study, concerning T cells in Graves' hyperthyroidism and ophthalmopathy.

The sample consisted of peripheral blood mononuclear cells (PBMCs), taken at new diagnosis, from a patient treated with antithyroid drugs. The origin of the receptors is a middle-aged man with Graves disease. The conserved cysteine and the conserved F or W are not part of the CDR3 here. Fields, in order: V gene, clone size, D gene, J gene, CDR3 protein. A D gene is named only where the DNA matches it firmly. Not every row has a clone size; where given, it reads once, few, many or a size class.

TRBV4-2	NA	NA	TRBJ2-1	ASSQAAGLSSYNEQF
TRBV19	NA	TRBD1	TRBJ2-5	AAGQGVRETQY
TRBV6-1	many	NA	TRBJ1-1	ASSTQGVGTEAF
TRBV20-1	many	NA	TRBJ2-3	SARGSSTDTQY
TRBV7-6	many	NA	TRBJ2-1	ASSLRPGRGSYNEQF
TRBV9	many	NA	TRBJ1-1	ASSVAQTGSTEAF
TRBV2	many	TRBD1	TRBJ2-5	ASRSQGAQETQY
TRBV7-9	few	NA	TRBJ2-1	ASSLSSTGVEEQF
TRBV3-1	many	NA	TRBJ2-1	ASSQLQFDEQF
TRBV28	NA	NA	TRBJ2-2	ASIYSDRNTGELF
TRBV5-1	many	NA	TRBJ2-7	ASSLERVSRQY
TRBV28	many	NA	TRBJ1-2	ASTRPQVANYGYT
TRBV4-1	few	NA	TRBJ2-5	ASSRDPGSQETQY
TRBV5-1	many	NA	TRBJ2-1	ASSFVAEYNEQF
TRBV6-2/TRBV6-3	many	NA	TRBJ2-1	ASSYFVGAGSYNEQF
TRBV20-1	many	TRBD1	TRBJ1-1	SASRTGAHAF
TRBV12-5	NA	NA	TRBJ1-1	ASGSHPGDLSEAF
TRBV6-1	NA	TRBD1	TRBJ1-5	ASRGQVNQPQH
TRBV5-6	NA	NA	TRBJ2-1	ASSYPGALRYEQF
TRBV7-2	many	NA	TRBJ1-1	ASSVDSQFGEAF
TRBV29-1	NA	NA	TRBJ2-5	SVSRGGETQY
TRBV6-5	NA	NA	TRBJ1-4	ASSLTATNEKLF
TRBV6-2/TRBV6-3	many	NA	TRBJ2-1	ASEGGNEQF
TRBV9	NA	NA	TRBJ2-7	ASSPRSESSYEQY
TRBV7-9	NA	NA	TRBJ1-2	ASTPDRNYGYT
TRBV27	many	NA	TRBJ2-1	ASNFGRGGLEQF
TRBV7-9	NA	NA	TRBJ1-4	ASSLEGGRGEKLF
TRBV6-1	NA	NA	TRBJ1-2	ASNERGGSNYGYA
TRBV24-1	NA	TRBD2	TRBJ2-1	TTSDGTSGSSWSYDEQF
TRBV5-1	many	NA	TRBJ1-5	ASSLGSAQPQH
TRBV5-1	NA	TRBD2	TRBJ2-3	ASSLGGTSGSTDTQY
TRBV5-1	many	NA	TRBJ2-7	ASSSSGGQNEQY
TRBV28	many	NA	TRBJ1-5	ASRKNQPQH
TRBV30	many	NA	TRBJ1-4	AWSVVGGAEKLF
TRBV5-1	many	NA	TRBJ2-3	ASSALREDTQY
TRBV3-1	NA	NA	TRBJ1-3	ASSQDLGLGPTGNTIY
TRBV9	many	NA	TRBJ2-5	ASSLRGIGVETQY
TRBV29-1	many	NA	TRBJ2-7	SVALGVEQY
TRBV3-1	NA	NA	TRBJ2-7	ASSHDRREQY
TRBV7-9	NA	NA	TRBJ2-2	ASGGGYTGELF
TRBV28	many	NA	TRBJ1-2	ASSPLVTVNYGYT
TRBV28	many	NA	TRBJ2-7	ASTLGTYEQY
TRBV5-1	many	TRBD2	TRBJ2-7	ASKLAGNEQY
TRBV5-1	many	TRBD2	TRBJ2-3	ASSLDTSGRATDTQY
TRBV30	many	NA	TRBJ1-2	AWSASDRSYT
TRBV20-1	few	NA	TRBJ2-7	SAAHWNEQY
TRBV12-3/TRBV12-4	few	TRBD2	TRBJ2-2	ASSHPSGSVAGELF
TRBV4-2	NA	NA	TRBJ2-7	ASSQEQGLGGDEQY
TRBV19	NA	TRBD2	TRBJ2-3	ASKVTSGSTDTQY
TRBV7-9	NA	TRBD1	TRBJ2-2	ASSPIPGQGNTGELF
TRBV4-1	NA	NA	TRBJ2-1	ASSQERHRERSYNEQF
TRBV18	few	NA	TRBJ2-5	ASSPSGPETQY
TRBV20-1	NA	TRBD2	TRBJ2-1	SAITSGRPRYNEQF
TRBV9	few	NA	TRBJ2-3	ASSVEAGIGTDTQY
TRBV7-2	NA	TRBD1	TRBJ2-1	ASSNTGGGEQF
TRBV6-1	many	TRBD1	TRBJ1-5	ASTPGQGLNQPQH
TRBV7-9	NA	TRBD2	TRBJ2-3	ASSLGPSGRNTQY
TRBV15	few	NA	TRBJ2-7	ATSTGRGYEQY
TRBV4-2	many	NA	TRBJ2-1	ASSHSGGYNEQF
TRBV19	few	NA	TRBJ2-3	ASNNGFTDTQY